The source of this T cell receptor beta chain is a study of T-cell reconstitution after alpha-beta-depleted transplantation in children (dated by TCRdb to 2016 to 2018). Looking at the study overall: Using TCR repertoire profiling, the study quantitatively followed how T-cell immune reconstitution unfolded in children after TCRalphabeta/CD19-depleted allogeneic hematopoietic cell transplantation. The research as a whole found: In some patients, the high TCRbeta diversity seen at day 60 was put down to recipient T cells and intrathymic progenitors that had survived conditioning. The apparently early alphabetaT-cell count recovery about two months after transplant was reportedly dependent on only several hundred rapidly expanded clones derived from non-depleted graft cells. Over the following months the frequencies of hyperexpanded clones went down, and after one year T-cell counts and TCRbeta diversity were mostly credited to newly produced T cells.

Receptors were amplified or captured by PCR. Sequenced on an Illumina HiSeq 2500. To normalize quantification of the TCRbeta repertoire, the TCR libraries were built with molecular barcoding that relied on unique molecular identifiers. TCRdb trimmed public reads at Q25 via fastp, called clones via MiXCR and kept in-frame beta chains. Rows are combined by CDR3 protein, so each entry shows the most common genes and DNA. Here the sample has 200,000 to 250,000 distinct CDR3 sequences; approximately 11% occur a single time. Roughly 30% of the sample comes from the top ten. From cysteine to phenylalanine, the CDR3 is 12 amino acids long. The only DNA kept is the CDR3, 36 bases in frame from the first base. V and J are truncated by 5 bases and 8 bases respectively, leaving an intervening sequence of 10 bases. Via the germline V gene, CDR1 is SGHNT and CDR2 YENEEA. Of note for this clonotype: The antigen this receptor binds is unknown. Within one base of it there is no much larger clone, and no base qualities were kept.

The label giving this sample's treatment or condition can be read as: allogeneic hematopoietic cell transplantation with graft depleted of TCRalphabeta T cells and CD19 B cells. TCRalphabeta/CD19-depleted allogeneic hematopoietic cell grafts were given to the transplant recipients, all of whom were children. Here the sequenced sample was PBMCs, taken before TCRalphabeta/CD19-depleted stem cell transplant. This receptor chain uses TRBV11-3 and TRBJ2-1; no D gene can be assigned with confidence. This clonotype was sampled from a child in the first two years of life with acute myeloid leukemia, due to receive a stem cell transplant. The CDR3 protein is CASSPHIYEQFF. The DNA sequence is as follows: TGTGCCAGCAGCCCCCACATTTATGAGCAGTTCTTC. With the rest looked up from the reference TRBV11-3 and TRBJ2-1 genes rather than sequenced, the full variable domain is EAGVVQSPRYKIIEKKQPVAFWCNPISGHNTLYWYLQNLGQGPELLIRYENEEAVDDSQLPKDRFSAERLKGVDSTLKIQPAELGDSAVYLCASSPHIYEQFFGPGTRLTVL.